A single sample gave rise to the 15 T cell receptor beta chains below, sequenced in a study of cytomegalovirus exposure and HLA in healthy donors. The PCR was carried out with 60 Vbeta primers and 13 Jbeta primers. Assay used: immunoSEQ multiplex PCR; TCRdb lists only in-frame clones, some missing. Of about 140,000 clones in the sample, around 10% were seen once. The source material was PBMCs. These TCRs come from a man aged 50 or older in good health and CMV-seronegative.

The chain has TRBV2 and TRBJ2-5, with 8 nucleotides matching TRBD1. The CDR3 runs to 14 residues. Germline assignment: CDR1 SNHLY and CDR2 FYNNEI. V was clipped by 4 bases and J by 1 base; unmatched bases: 2. The CDR3, as DNA: TGTGCCAGCAGTGGGGGGACAGGCCAAGAGACCCAGTACTTC. Its protein is CASSGGTGQETQYF.

The chain combines TRBV7-2 with TRBJ2-5; a weak D match, TRBD2 (5 bases). CDR3 length: 14 residues. The V gene lost 5 bases and the J gene lost 1 base, with 11 bases spanning the gap. Germline assignment: CDR1 SGHTA and CDR2 FQGNSA. CDR3 coding DNA: TGTGCCAGCAGCCCAGCGGTCCTCCAAGAGACCCAGTACTTC. It specifies CASSPAVLQETQYF.

This clone has more than one count but fewer than ten. V usage is TRBV4-1 and J usage is TRBJ1-6, with D tentatively TRBD1 (5 bases). The CDR3 consists of 17 residues. The V end was cut by 3 bases, the J end by 4 bases, with 16 bases between. CDR1 and CDR2 from the germline V gene are MGHRA and YSYEKL. The CDR3 DNA reads as TGCGCCAGCAGCCACGAGGCGGGGCCCGATTATAATTCACCCCTCCACTTT. It codes for CASSHEAGPDYNSPLHF.

The CDR3 DNA reads as TGTGCCAGCAGCTCTAGGGGGGGACTAGCGGGAGTGCGAGGAGAGACCCAGTACTTC. This sequence encodes CASSSRGGLAGVRGETQYF. V gene TRBV11-1 combines with J gene TRBJ2-5, with TRBD2 identical over 14 bases. J lost 4 bases, V lost 4 bases, and 14 bases had no gene match. This CDR3 comprises 19 residues. Per germline, CDR1 SGHAT and CDR2 FQDESV (reference sequence).

In this sample, this clone turned up a few times. The chain has TRBV9 and TRBJ2-5; 12 bases map to TRBD1. The CDR3 sequence is 15 residues long. Germline loops: CDR1 SGDLS, CDR2 YYNGEE. Losses at the gene ends were 6 bases for V and 5 bases for J; bases not matched to a gene: 8. The CDR3, as DNA: TGTGCCAGCACCCCGGGACAGGGGGCTTGGGAGACCCAGTACTTC. This gives the protein CASTPGQGAWETQYF.

The chain is built from TRBV6-6 and TRBJ1-2; maybe TRBD1 (5 bases). V dropped 5 bases and J dropped 1 base, with 17 bases sitting between them. Looked up from germline, CDR1 is MNHNY and CDR2 is SVGAGI (reference sequence). The CDR3 runs to 16 residues. The CDR3 loop is CASSTPPDSDNYGYTF. The CDR3 DNA is TGTGCCAGCAGTACCCCTCCCGACAGTGATAACTATGGCTACACCTTC.

This chain joins TRBV5-4 and TRBJ1-4; TRBD1 matches 10 bases. There are 15 residues in the CDR3. The germline CDR1 and CDR2 sequences are SGHNT and YYREEE (reference sequence). After removal of 4 bases from V and 5 bases from J, the junction contained 5 bases not matched to a gene. The CDR3 sequence is CASSLRQGANEKLFF. CDR3 bases: TGTGCCAGCAGCCTTCGACAGGGGGCGAATGAAAAACTGTTTTTT. The full variable domain, rest sourced from reference TRBV5-4 and TRBJ1-4, is ETGVTQSPTHLIKTRGQQVTLRCSSQSGHNTVSWYQQALGQGPQFIFQYYREEENGRGNFPPRFSGLQFPNYSSELNVNALELDDSALYLCASSLRQGANEKLFFGSGTQLSVL.

The gene calls are TRBV6-6 and TRBJ2-7, with a tentative D call TRBD1 (6 bases). CDR1 and CDR2 (germline): MNHNY, SVGAGI (reference sequence). This CDR3 spans 13 amino acids. The V and J ends lost 5 bases and 1 base respectively, with 9 bases between them. The chain's CDR3 is CASSHQGSYEQYF. DNA for the CDR3: TGTGCCAGCAGTCACCAGGGGTCCTACGAGCAGTACTTC.

This clone came up a few times. The chain couples TRBV6-1 to TRBJ1-5; possibly TRBD1 for D (6 bases). There are 16 residues in the CDR3. V was trimmed by 2 bases and J by 7 bases, leaving 18 bases between them. In germline, CDR1 is MNHNS, CDR2 SASEGT. This CDR3 reads CASSELSLQGKQPQHF. The CDR3, as DNA: TGTGCCAGCAGTGAATTAAGCCTACAGGGTAAGCAGCCCCAGCATTTT.

This clone was observed a few times. J is TRBJ1-5 and V is TRBV19, with TRBD1 matching 7 bases. The ends lost 3 bases at V and 7 bases at J; junction bases unmatched: 6. The V gene's germline CDR1 is LNHDA and CDR2 SQIVND (reference sequence). The CDR3 is 14 amino acids. In DNA, the CDR3 is TGTGCCAGTAGTATCGACAGGGTGGGACAGCCCCAGCATTTT. It translates to CASSIDRVGQPQHF. The complete variable domain, with remaining parts taken from reference TRBV19 and TRBJ1-5, reads DGGITQSPKYLFRKEGQNVTLSCEQNLNHDAMYWYRQDPGQGLRLIYYSQIVNDFQKGDIAEGYSVSREKKESFPLTVTSAQKNPTAFYLCASSIDRVGQPQHFGDGTRLSIL.

This clone occurred a few times. V and J are TRBV7-6 and TRBJ1-5; no clear D gene. This CDR3 comprises 15 residues. V was pared by 2 bases and J by 3 bases, with 11 bases between. Germline V lookup: CDR1 SGHVS, CDR2 FNYEAQ. The CDR3 sequence: CASSLTAALNQPQHF. The DNA for the CDR3 is TGTGCCAGCAGCTTAACCGCCGCGCTCAATCAGCCCCAGCATTTT.

CDR3 amino acids: CASSLEHYTDTQYF. CDR3 nucleotide sequence: TGCGCCAGCAGCTTGGAGCATTACACAGATACGCAGTATTTT. The chain uses TRBV5-1 and TRBJ2-3; D remains unclear. Looked up from germline, CDR1 is SGHRS and CDR2 is YFSETQ. V was trimmed by 0 bases and J by 2 bases, leaving 7 bases between them. The CDR3 is 14 residues long.

This clone was picked up a small number of times. The chain has TRBV7-9 and TRBJ1-4, with no clear D. The germline CDR1 and CDR2 sequences are SEHNR and FQNEAQ (reference sequence). The CDR3 length is 16 residues. Trimming shortened V by 2 bases and J by 0 bases, and 10 bases separated the two germline ends. The CDR3 nucleotides are TGTGCCAGCAGCTTAAACAGTTATGCAACTAATGAAAAACTGTTTTTT. It codes for CASSLNSYATNEKLFF.

This clone has only a few counts. This sequence joins TRBV2 and TRBJ1-5; D is ambiguous. The CDR3 extends over 15 amino acids. V lost 1 base, J lost 0 bases, and 7 bases lay in between. The V gene's germline CDR1 is SNHLY and CDR2 FYNNEI. CDR3 region: CASSEVQHSNQPQHF. The CDR3 nucleotides are TGTGCCAGCAGTGAAGTACAGCATAGCAATCAGCCCCAGCATTTT.

This clone was picked up a small number of times. V and J are TRBV5-4 and TRBJ2-3; D possibly corresponds to TRBD1 (6 bases). Trimming stripped 6 bases from V and 2 bases from J, with 19 bases between. CDR3 length: 16 residues. The germline gives CDR1 SGHNT, CDR2 YYREEE (reference sequence). The CDR3 protein is CASNYGTFSSTDTQYF. CDR3 DNA sequence: TGTGCCAGCAACTACGGGACATTTTCTTCCACAGATACGCAGTATTTT.